These 28 T cell receptor beta chains were all obtained from the same sample, sequenced in a study of T cells after yellow fever vaccination. Each CDR3 protein gets one entry after TCRdb re-called the 5' RACE reads with MiXCR. The data contain 200,000 to 250,000 distinct CDR3 sequences, less than 3.5% of them singletons. Sample: CD4+ T cells sorted from PBMCs, taken 10 days after the yellow fever booster vaccination. Receptors originate from a man between 18 and 35 years old who received the YFV17D yellow fever vaccine.

This clonotype was counted between two and nine times. The chain joins TRBV6-5 to TRBJ2-7; D tentatively reads TRBD1 or TRBD2 (5 bases each). Trimming removed 6 bases from V and 0 bases from J, with 9 bases in between. Germline V gene lookup returns CDR1 MNHEY and CDR2 SVGAGI. The CDR3 is 13 residues long. The CDR3 loop reads CASSWDGSYEQYF. DNA of the CDR3: TGTGCCAGCAGCTGGGACGGCTCCTACGAGCAGTACTTC.

This clonotype was recorded a few times. CDR3: CASSLVGADTEAFF. CDR3 DNA sequence: TGCGCCAGCAGCTTGGTGGGGGCCGACACTGAAGCTTTCTTT. The rearrangement links TRBV5-1 to TRBJ1-1, with D possibly being TRBD1 (6 bases). The CDR3 totals 14 residues. V was pared by 0 bases and J by 3 bases, with 9 bases between. The V gene's germline CDR1 is SGHRS and CDR2 YFSETQ.

The rearrangement uses TRBV7-2 and TRBJ1-6; the match to TRBD1 covers 9 bases. The CDR3 contains 13 residues. Germline lookup yields CDR1 SGHTA and CDR2 FQGNSA. Trimming cost V 5 bases and J 9 bases; bases outside gene matches: 2. The CDR3 here is CASSRDRASPLHF. The DNA for the CDR3 is TGTGCCAGCAGCCGGGACAGGGCTTCACCCCTCCACTTT.

The chain joins TRBV4-2 to TRBJ1-6; 10 bases align to TRBD1. Germline V gives CDR1 LGHNA, CDR2 YNFKEQ. V lost 4 bases to trimming and J lost 3 bases; unmatched junction nucleotides: 12. The CDR3 consists of 19 residues. CDR3 amino acids: CASSPLGTGDNYYNSPLHF. The CDR3 DNA sequence: TGTGCCAGCAGCCCGCTGGGGACAGGGGACAATTACTATAATTCACCCCTCCACTTT.

This clonotype occurred many times. The chain couples TRBV12-3 or TRBV12-4 to TRBJ1-6; D is possibly TRBD1 (5 bases). There are 16 residues in the CDR3. The germline V and J ends were trimmed by 4 bases and 6 bases, with 16 bases remaining between them. Written as DNA, the CDR3 is TGTGCCAGCAGTTGGCGGGGGACGGCGGGTAATTCACCCCTCCACTTT. Protein product: CASSWRGTAGNSPLHF.

V usage is TRBV6-5 and J usage is TRBJ2-7; D is ambiguous. This CDR3 comprises 11 residues. CDR1 and CDR2 from the germline V gene are MNHEY and SVGAGI. V was clipped by 1 base and J by 7 bases, with 5 bases between them. DNA for the CDR3: TGTGCCAGCAGTTACTTACAGGAGCAGTACTTC. It codes for CASSYLQEQYF.

The table lists this clonotype with many counts. The chain couples TRBV18 to TRBJ1-6; D is uncertain. Germline CDR1 and CDR2: KGHSH and LQKENI. With 6 bases removed from V and 7 bases from J, the gap between germline ends came to 16 bases. The CDR3 is 15 residues long. The CDR3 loop reads CASSPRTDSNSPLHF. CDR3 in DNA: TGTGCCAGCTCCCCCCGCACGGACTCCAATTCACCCCTCCACTTT. The complete variable domain, with remaining parts taken from reference TRBV18 and TRBJ1-6, reads NAGVMQNPRHLVRRRGQEARLRCSPMKGHSHVYWYRQLPEEGLKFMVYLQKENIIDESGMPKERFSAEFPKEGPSILRIQQVVRGDSAAYFCASSPRTDSNSPLHFGNGTRLTVT.

In its sample, this clonotype was seen a few times. The chain recombines TRBV25-1 with TRBJ2-1; 7 positions match TRBD1. J lost 6 bases, V lost 1 base, and 6 bases had no gene match. CDR3 size: 15 residues. Looked up from germline, CDR1 is MGHDK and CDR2 is SYGVNS. CDR3 sequence reads: CASSESGTARNEQFF. CDR3 bases: TGTGCCAGCAGTGAATCAGGGACAGCTCGCAATGAGCAGTTCTTC.

This clonotype was picked up many times. In nucleotides, the CDR3 is TGTGCCAGCAGCGCGATCCGGGACAGAACTAATGAAAAACTGTTTTTT. It is translated as CASSAIRDRTNEKLFF. V usage is TRBV5-5 and J usage is TRBJ1-4, with 7 nucleotides matching TRBD1. Unmatched junction bases numbered 7, after V lost 4 bases and J lost 1 base. Germline V gene sequence: CDR1 SGHKS, CDR2 YYEKEE (reference sequence). The CDR3 is 16 residues long.

The sample holds a few counts of this clonotype. V is TRBV20-1 and J is TRBJ1-3, with no clear D. From germline, CDR1 is DFQATT and CDR2 SNEGSKA (reference sequence). The CDR3 sequence is 12 residues long. V was trimmed by 3 bases and J by 1 base, leaving 4 bases between them. In DNA form, the CDR3 reads TGCAGTGCTAGTCGTTCTGGAAACACCATATATTTT. This translates into CSASRSGNTIYF.

This clonotype was seen repeatedly, ten times or more. V gene TRBV7-6 combines with J gene TRBJ2-3, with D unclear. Germline lookup yields CDR1 SGHVS and CDR2 FNYEAQ. V shed 1 base and J shed 2 bases, with 7 bases lying between them. The CDR3 is 14 amino acids. CDR3 nucleotide sequence: TGTGCCAGCAGCTTAGTAGGGTACACAGATACGCAGTATTTT. Residues: CASSLVGYTDTQYF.

This clonotype was seen ten or more times. The V gene is TRBV5-1, the J gene TRBJ2-7, with no clear D. The CDR3 is made up of 14 amino acids. Germline-derived CDR1 and CDR2 are SGHRS and YFSETQ. The ends were cut back, 5 bases at V and 3 bases at J, with 15 bases in the middle. The CDR3 nucleotides are TGCGCCAGCAGATTAGCCTCCTTGAGCTACGAGCAGTACTTC. This codes for CASRLASLSYEQYF.

V usage is TRBV28 and J usage is TRBJ2-3; D not certain. Trimming pared 5 bases from V and 4 bases from J, leaving 10 bases between. The CDR3 covers 13 residues. Germline values: CDR1 MDHEN, CDR2 SYDVKM. The CDR3 loop reads CASSPPSSDTQYF. CDR3 sequence (DNA): TGTGCCAGCAGTCCCCCATCATCAGATACGCAGTATTTT.

The V gene is TRBV5-1, the J gene TRBJ1-2; a possible D gene is TRBD1 (5 bases). The germline V gene encodes CDR1 SGHRS and CDR2 YFSETQ. Trimming stripped 4 bases from V and 7 bases from J, with 14 bases between. The CDR3 extends over 13 amino acids. CDR3 sequence (DNA): TGCGCCAGCAGCGATCAGGGAGGGGTTGGCTACACCTTC. Translated, it gives CASSDQGGVGYTF.

This clonotype occurred many times. V is TRBV6-1 and J is TRBJ1-4; D remains unclear. The CDR3 loop spans 14 amino acids. Germline V gene lookup returns CDR1 MNHNS and CDR2 SASEGT. The V and J ends lost 6 bases and 0 bases respectively, with 8 bases between them. CDR3 sequence (DNA): TGTGCCAGCAGCACAGCCGCAACTAATGAAAAACTGTTTTTT. It codes for CASSTAATNEKLFF.

The chain uses TRBV30 and TRBJ1-5, with 7 bases fitting TRBD1. Germline assignment: CDR1 GTSNPN and CDR2 SVGIG (reference sequence). This CDR3 comprises 13 residues. V lost 3 bases, J lost 4 bases, and 3 bases stayed unmatched. CDR3 nucleotides: TGTGCCTGGAGGGACAGGATGAATCAGCCCCAGCATTTT. This encodes CAWRDRMNQPQHF.

There are many counts of this clonotype. The V and J genes are TRBV10-2 and TRBJ2-3; D remains ambiguous. The CDR3 length is 15 residues. Trimming pared 0 bases from V and 8 bases from J, leaving 15 bases between. Looked up from germline, CDR1 is WSHSY and CDR2 is SAAADI. The CDR3 bases are TGCGCCAGCAGTGAGTCGCGAGCAGTCGTTGGTACGCAGTATTTT. It specifies CASSESRAVVGTQYF.

This clonotype was counted many times. The chain links TRBV5-1 to TRBJ2-2, with D maybe TRBD2 (6 bases). The V end lost 3 bases, the J end lost 0 bases, and 9 bases lay between the germline ends. The CDR3 runs to 15 residues. Germline lookup yields CDR1 SGHRS and CDR2 YFSETQ. The CDR3 reads CASSSGDSNTGELFF. The CDR3 DNA reads as TGCGCCAGCAGCTCGGGGGACTCGAACACCGGGGAGCTGTTTTTT.

The table lists this clonotype with a few counts. The chain combines TRBV7-9 with TRBJ1-2; D is unresolved. V was pared by 6 bases and J by 7 bases, with 21 bases between. The germline V gene has CDR1 SEHNR and CDR2 FQNEAQ (reference sequence). The CDR3 sequence is 15 residues long. The CDR3 DNA follows: TGTGCCAGCAGTCCGCAACTTGACGGGCTGGGTGGCTACACCTTC. As protein: CASSPQLDGLGGYTF.

V gene TRBV20-1 combines with J gene TRBJ2-5; D is possibly TRBD2 (6 bases). V shed 5 bases and J shed 4 bases, with 17 bases lying between them. Germline CDR1 reads DFQATT; CDR2 reads SNEGSKA (reference sequence). The CDR3 runs to 14 residues. CDR3 DNA sequence: TGCAGTGCTGCCCCGGGAGCCCCAGGAGAGACCCAGTACTTC. It codes for CSAAPGAPGETQYF.

This clonotype was seen a handful of times. The chain employs TRBV10-3 and TRBJ1-1; D is unresolved. The CDR3 consists of 13 residues. Germline V gene sequence: CDR1 ENHRY, CDR2 SYGVKD. V lost 0 bases and J lost 1, with 3 bases in between. CDR3 DNA sequence: TGTGCCATCAGTGAGTCGTCGAACACTGAAGCTTTCTTT. It codes for CAISESSNTEAFF.

This clonotype was seen ten or more times. The V call is TRBV5-1, the J call TRBJ2-3, with TRBD2 matching over 11 bases. The CDR3 spans 16 residues. Trimming at V came to 4 bases and at J to 0 bases, leaving 4 bases not matched to a gene. Germline CDR1 reads SGHRS; CDR2 reads YFSETQ. CDR3 DNA: TGCGCCAGCAGCCCGGGACTAGCGGAGAGCACAGATACGCAGTATTTT. Translation gives CASSPGLAESTDTQYF.

This clonotype has more than one count but fewer than ten. The chain recombines TRBV25-1 with TRBJ1-2; D possibly corresponds to TRBD1 (5 bases). Germline V gene data show CDR1 as MGHDK and CDR2 as SYGVNS. The CDR3 sequence is 13 residues long. The ends were cut back, 2 bases at V and 7 bases at J, with 11 bases in the middle. The CDR3: CASSEGGYGGYTF. The CDR3 bases are TGTGCCAGCAGTGAAGGGGGTTACGGTGGCTACACCTTC.

The V and J genes are TRBV28 and TRBJ1-2; possible D gene TRBD1, 6 bases. CDR1 MDHEN and CDR2 SYDVKM come from the germline V gene. The CDR3 totals 14 residues. The V end was cut by 6 bases, the J end by 7 bases, with 18 bases between. As DNA, the CDR3 is TGTGCCAGCAGCACAGGGATGGGGATTGGTGGCTACACCTTC. It codes for CASSTGMGIGGYTF.

Details on this clonotype: This clone may be a read error of a much larger clone one base away. The chain recombines TRBV7-3 with TRBJ2-2; D uncertain. The CDR3 runs to 14 residues. V was shortened by 7 bases and J by 7 bases, with 16 bases between the two germline ends. Germline V gene data show CDR1 as SGHTA and CDR2 as FQGTGA. The DNA for the CDR3 is TGTGCCAGCATGGTAACGGGTCGTAACGGGGAGCTGTTTTTT. It codes for CASMVTGRNGELFF.

This clonotype was counted between two and nine times. The chain links TRBV20-1 to TRBJ1-1; 9 bases are a match to TRBD1. V shed 3 bases, J shed 1 base, and the junction held 6 bases outside the gene matches. The CDR3 totals 15 residues. Germline-derived CDR1 and CDR2 are DFQATT and SNEGSKA (reference sequence). The CDR3 DNA is TGCAGTGCTAGCCTACAGGGGGCGCAGAACACTGAAGCTTTCTTT. It codes for CSASLQGAQNTEAFF.

The chain couples TRBV5-5 to TRBJ1-2; the D gene is possibly TRBD1 (6 bases). The CDR3 length is 16 residues. Deletions cut 2 bases from V and 4 bases from J, with 18 bases between. Germline lookup yields CDR1 SGHKS and CDR2 YYEKEE (reference sequence). The CDR3 sequence: CASSLSGEIHIYGYTF. The CDR3 bases are TGTGCCAGCAGCTTATCAGGGGAAATTCATATCTATGGCTACACCTTC.

This clonotype was counted ten times or more. The chain combines TRBV4-3 with TRBJ1-6; D not resolved. The CDR3 extends over 15 amino acids. Trimming left V 0 bases short and J 14 bases short, with 17 bases between. Germline CDR1 LGHNA, CDR2 YSLEER. CDR3 in DNA: TGCGCCAGCAGCCAAGATACGGGCTCCGAGCTTTCCCTCCACTTT. Its protein is CASSQDTGSELSLHF.